This is a list of T cell receptor beta chains from one sample in a study of OX40 agonist ivuxolimab in advanced cancers. TCRdb's table, derived via immunoSEQ multiplex PCR, lists solely in-frame clones and lacks some. The table has about 72,000 clones, 89% seen once. The starting material was CD4+ or CD8+ T cells sorted from blood, obtained in a trial of the OX40 agonist ivuxolimab. The receptors originated from an adult with an advanced solid tumor such as melanoma, head and neck, liver or kidney cancer. The conserved cysteine and the conserved F or W are not part of the CDR3 here.

v_gene	j_gene	CDR3aa
TRBV5-5	TRBJ2-2	ASSLSPRAQGSGELF
TRBV11-2	TRBJ1-5	ASSSGQTMPQH
TRBV11-2	TRBJ1-2	ASSPTSGAGYT
TRBV7-8	TRBJ1-5	ASTHGGGNNQPQH
TRBV5-1	TRBJ1-2	ASSTTRAGYT
TRBV5-4	TRBJ2-1	ASSLGGAGSYNEQF
TRBV19	TRBJ1-1	ASSPGTYSLTEAF
TRBV18	TRBJ2-7	ASSPKGGSPYEQY
TRBV4-2	TRBJ1-1	ASSQSLQGNTEAF
TRBV5-1	TRBJ2-2	ASSLNGAGGFTGELF
TRBV7-9	TRBJ2-5	ASSQRGGKETQY
TRBV29-1	TRBJ1-5	SVAKDRNQPQH
TRBV23-1	TRBJ1-2	ASSHLRARRKYGYT
TRBV29-1	TRBJ2-7	SVGSGQGAGEQY